This T cell receptor (beta chain) was obtained from a study of technical replicates of blood from a few donors. Sequenced by immunoSEQ multiplex PCR; TCRdb stores in-frame clones only, minus some. The sample contains approximately 82,000 clones, 75% to 95% of which appear only once. The germline V gene encodes CDR1 MNHNS and CDR2 SASEGT. The ends were cut back, 0 bases at V and 4 bases at J, with 22 bases in the middle. CDR3 length: 20 residues. The sequence was collected from a human donor in good health. V and J are TRBV6-1 and TRBJ1-6; D gene unclear. Sequenced: T cells isolated from PBMCs. In nucleotides, the CDR3 is TGTGCCAGCAGTGAAGCGATTCGGGGAATGGTCCCCGGATATAATTCACCCCTCCACTTT. Encoded protein: CASSEAIRGMVPGYNSPLHF.